This entry lists 18 T cell receptor beta chains sequenced from one sample in a study of T cell responses to AZD1222 COVID-19 vaccine. TCRdb's copy holds only in-frame clones and misses some; the assay was immunoSEQ multiplex PCR. The sample has about 170,000 clones, 80% to 90% seen once; the top ten hold 6.9%. This specimen consisted of peripheral blood, obtained on day 0 of AZD1222 vaccination. The receptor set was obtained from an adult in good health.

The rearrangement uses TRBV4-1 and TRBJ1-4, with 7 bases identical to TRBD1. Germline V gene lookup returns CDR1 MGHRA and CDR2 YSYEKL. Trimming at V came to 3 bases and at J to 4 bases, leaving 8 bases not matched to a gene. The CDR3 extends over 16 amino acids. CDR3 region: CASSHPRQGVNEKLFF. The CDR3 bases are TGCGCCAGCAGCCATCCACGACAGGGAGTTAATGAAAAACTGTTTTTT.

CDR3 in amino acids: CASSWGDNQPQHF. The DNA for the CDR3 is TGTGCCAGCAGCTGGGGGGACAATCAGCCCCAGCATTTT. The rearrangement links TRBV7-9 to TRBJ1-5; a weak D match, TRBD1 (5 bases). Germline V lookup: CDR1 SEHNR, CDR2 FQNEAQ (reference sequence). The germline V and J ends were trimmed by 4 bases and 3 bases, with 7 bases remaining between them. This CDR3 is 13 amino acids long.

The rearrangement joins TRBV7-2 to TRBJ1-2; D is possibly TRBD1 (5 bases). The CDR3 is 14 residues long. The germline V and J ends were trimmed by 3 bases and 5 bases, with 13 bases remaining between them. CDR1 and CDR2 (germline): SGHTA, FQGNSA. CDR3 nucleotide sequence: TGTGCCAGCAGCTTGGCCGGGACGGATTATGGCTACACCTTC. Translated, it gives CASSLAGTDYGYTF.

The rearrangement uses TRBV15 and TRBJ1-6; perhaps TRBD1 as D (5 bases). Trimming pared 4 bases from V and 9 bases from J, leaving 19 bases between. The CDR3 is made up of 16 amino acids. Germline values: CDR1 LNHNV, CDR2 YYDKDF (reference sequence). CDR3 sequence (DNA): TGTGCCACCAGCATCAAACTCGGGGGACGGACTTCACCCCTCCACTTT. This codes for CATSIKLGGRTSPLHF.

The rearrangement uses TRBV3-1 (or the pseudogene TRBV3-2) and TRBJ1-2; D possibly corresponds to TRBD1 (6 bases). This CDR3 contains 14 residues. CDR1 is LGHDT, CDR2 YNNKEL, per germline (reference sequence). Trimming removed 4 bases from V and 7 bases from J, with 16 bases in between. CDR3 amino acids: CASSRHREGGGYTF. CDR3 sequence (DNA): TGTGCCAGCAGCCGCCACAGGGAGGGGGGTGGCTACACCTTC.

J is TRBJ2-5 and V is TRBV14; no clear D. The CDR3 sequence is 19 residues long. The germline CDR1 and CDR2 sequences are SGHDN and FVKESK. The V end was cut by 0 bases, the J end by 2 bases, with 22 bases between. CDR3 protein: CASSQDIAAEDPEQETQYF. The CDR3, as DNA: TGTGCCAGCAGCCAAGATATCGCTGCAGAAGACCCTGAACAAGAGACCCAGTACTTC.

V is TRBV16 and J is TRBJ1-5, with 7 bases identical to TRBD1. V lost 4 bases, J lost 1 base, and 7 bases stayed unmatched. Germline CDR1 and CDR2: KGHSY and FQNENV. CDR3 length equals 16 residues. Here the CDR3 DNA reads TGTGCCAGCAGCCCCACGCGGGACAGAAGCAATCAGCCCCAGCATTTT. Amino acids: CASSPTRDRSNQPQHF.

The chain recombines TRBV6-1 with TRBJ2-3; TRBD2 agrees at 10 bases. This CDR3 is 16 amino acids long. J was trimmed by 2 bases and V by 4 bases; bases with no gene match: 6. CDR1 is MNHNS and CDR2 is SASEGT in the germline V gene. CDR3 nucleotides: TGTGCCAGCAGTGGCGAACTAGCGGGGATCACAGATACGCAGTATTTT. Encoded protein: CASSGELAGITDTQYF.

The V and J genes are TRBV6-5 and TRBJ1-5; D possibly corresponds to TRBD1 (5 bases). V was cut by 0 bases and J by 0 bases, with 9 bases left in between. Germline V gene lookup returns CDR1 MNHEY and CDR2 SVGAGI. The length of the CDR3 is 16 residues. The CDR3: CASSYSIGGSNQPQHF. CDR3 in DNA: TGTGCCAGCAGTTACTCGATTGGGGGTAGCAATCAGCCCCAGCATTTT.

The chain joins TRBV2 to TRBJ2-3; 12 bases are shared with TRBD1. With V trimmed by 7 bases and J by 6 bases, 8 bases remained unmatched. The CDR3 has 15 amino acids. Germline lookup yields CDR1 SNHLY and CDR2 FYNNEI. CDR3 amino acids: CASIRDRGHVDTQYF. CDR3 DNA: TGTGCCAGCATACGGGACAGGGGGCATGTGGATACGCAGTATTTT. Looking up the rest from reference TRBV2 and TRBJ2-3 gives the full variable domain: EPEVTQTPSHQVTQMGQEVILRCVPISNHLYFYWYRQILGQKVEFLVSFYNNEISEKSEIFDDQFSVERPDGSNFTLKIRSTKLEDSAMYFCASIRDRGHVDTQYFGPGTRLTVL.

The V call is TRBV24-1, the J call TRBJ2-5; a weak D match, TRBD1 (6 bases). Trimming left V 6 bases short and J 4 bases short, with 20 bases between. The germline gives CDR1 KGHDR, CDR2 SFDVKD. The CDR3 length is 16 residues. CDR3 protein: CATSNVKQGWGETQYF. In DNA form, the CDR3 reads TGTGCCACCAGTAATGTGAAACAGGGCTGGGGAGAGACCCAGTACTTC.

J is TRBJ1-2 and V is TRBV15; 10 nucleotides align to TRBD1. Germline trimming cut 0 bases from V and 3 bases from J; bases unmatched to any gene: 10. Germline CDR1 and CDR2: LNHNV and YYDKDF (reference sequence). This CDR3 comprises 18 residues. This CDR3 reads CATSRDDFWDRGDYGYTF. CDR3 nucleotides: TGTGCCACCAGCAGAGATGACTTTTGGGACAGGGGTGACTATGGCTACACCTTC.

The gene calls are TRBV2 and TRBJ1-3, with 8 bases identical to TRBD1. The CDR3 consists of 16 residues. Germline V lookup: CDR1 SNHLY, CDR2 FYNNEI. Trimming took 6 bases from V and 3 from J; bases not matched to a gene: 10. DNA of the CDR3: TGTGCCAGCAGAACCTCGACAGGGGCTGATGGAAACACCATATATTTT. Its protein product is CASRTSTGADGNTIYF. The whole variable domain, filled in from reference TRBV2 and TRBJ1-3, reads EPEVTQTPSHQVTQMGQEVILRCVPISNHLYFYWYRQILGQKVEFLVSFYNNEISEKSEIFDDQFSVERPDGSNFTLKIRSTKLEDSAMYFCASRTSTGADGNTIYFGEGSWLTVV.

The V call is TRBV7-3, the J call TRBJ2-3; maybe TRBD2 (6 bases). Between the trimmed V and J ends, which lost 4 bases and 6 bases, there was a span of 8 bases. This CDR3 has 12 amino acids. CDR1 is SGHTA and CDR2 is FQGTGA in the germline V gene. Written as DNA, the CDR3 is TGTGCCAGCAGCTCAGGAGGGGATACGCAGTATTTT. Translating gives CASSSGGDTQYF.

This chain connects TRBV27 to TRBJ2-1; a possible D gene is TRBD2 (6 bases). The CDR3 consists of 15 residues. Germline V gene sequence: CDR1 MNHEY, CDR2 SMNVEV (reference sequence). V was clipped by 5 bases and J by 2 bases, with 13 bases between them. CDR3 region: CASSRSSGAYNEQFF. In nucleotides, the CDR3 is TGTGCCAGCAGTCGGAGCTCGGGAGCCTACAATGAGCAGTTCTTC.

CDR3 coding DNA: TGTGCCAGCAGTTACGGGGGGTCCCTCCTCGAGCAGTACTTC. As protein: CASSYGGSLLEQYF. V usage is TRBV6-5 and J usage is TRBJ2-7, with D maybe TRBD2 (6 bases). This CDR3 comprises 14 residues. Germline V lookup: CDR1 MNHEY, CDR2 SVGAGI. Trimming removed 2 bases from V and 6 bases from J, with 14 bases in between.

V and J are TRBV7-2 and TRBJ2-7; D gene ambiguous. V lost 2 bases, J lost 2 bases, and 13 bases lay in between. This CDR3 spans 15 amino acids. The germline CDR1 and CDR2 sequences are SGHTA and FQGNSA. CDR3 amino acids: CASSLMMWSPYEQYF. In DNA form, the CDR3 reads TGTGCCAGCAGCTTAATGATGTGGTCCCCCTACGAGCAGTACTTC.

V is TRBV20-1 and J is TRBJ2-1; D could derive from TRBD1 or TRBD2 (5 bases each). The CDR3 length is 10 residues. Germline loops: CDR1 DFQATT, CDR2 SNEGSKA (reference sequence). CDR3 DNA sequence: TGCACCCCGTTCGGGGCCGAGCAGTTCTTC. Protein product: CTPFGAEQFF.